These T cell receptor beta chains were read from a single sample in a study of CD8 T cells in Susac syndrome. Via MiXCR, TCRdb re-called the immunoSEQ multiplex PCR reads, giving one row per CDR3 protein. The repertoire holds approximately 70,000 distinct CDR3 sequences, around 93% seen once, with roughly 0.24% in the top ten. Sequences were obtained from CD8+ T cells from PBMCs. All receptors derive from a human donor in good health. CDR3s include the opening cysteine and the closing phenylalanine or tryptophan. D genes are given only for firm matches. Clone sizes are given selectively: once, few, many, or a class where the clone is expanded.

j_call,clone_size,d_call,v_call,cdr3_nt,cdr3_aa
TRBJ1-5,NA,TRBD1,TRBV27,TGTGCCAGCAGTCCTGACAGGGGTGGCAATCAGCCCCAGCATTTT,CASSPDRGGNQPQHF
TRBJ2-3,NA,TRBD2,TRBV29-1,TGCAGCGTGGAAGGGGCTAGCGGGGCCCTTAGCACAGATACGCAGTATTTT,CSVEGASGALSTDTQYF
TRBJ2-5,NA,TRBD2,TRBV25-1,TGTGCCAGCAGTGAGTTTAGCGGGGGGGCCGAGGAGACCCAGTACTTC,CASSEFSGGAEETQYF
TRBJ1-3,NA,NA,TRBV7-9,TGTGCCAGCAGCTTAGTAGGCTCTGGAAACACCATATATTTT,CASSLVGSGNTIYF
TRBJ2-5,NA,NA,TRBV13,TGTGCCAGCAGCTCGTACCGGGACGCTACAGGGGAGACCCAGTACTTC,CASSSYRDATGETQYF
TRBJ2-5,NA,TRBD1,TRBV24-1,TGTGCCACCGCCGGGACAGGGCCCTCGGAGACCCAGTACTTC,CATAGTGPSETQYF
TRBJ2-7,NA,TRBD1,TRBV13,TGTGCCAGCAGCGGAACCAGGGGGGAGCAGTACTTC,CASSGTRGEQYF
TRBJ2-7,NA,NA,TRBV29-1,TGCAGCGTTGAAGGGGGCCCCCGAAGAGGCGAGCAGTACTTC,CSVEGGPRRGEQYF
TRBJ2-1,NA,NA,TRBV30,TGTGCCTGGAGTGTGGACAGCGGGAATGAGCAGTTCTTC,CAWSVDSGNEQFF
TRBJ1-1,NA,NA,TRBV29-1,TGCAGCGTTCGGGCTCCGAACACTGAAGCTTTCTTT,CSVRAPNTEAFF
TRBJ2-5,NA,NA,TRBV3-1,TGTGCCAGCAGCCAAGATTTAGTAGGACGGGGGTTCCAAGAGACCCAGTACTTC,CASSQDLVGRGFQETQYF
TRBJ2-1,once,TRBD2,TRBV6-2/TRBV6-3,TGTGCCAGCAGTTACGGACTAGCGGAGTACAATGAGCAGTTCTTC,CASSYGLAEYNEQFF
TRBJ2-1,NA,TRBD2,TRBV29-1,TGCAGCGTTGTCCCACTAGCGGGGGTCAATGAGCAGTTCTTC,CSVVPLAGVNEQFF
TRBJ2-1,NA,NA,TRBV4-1,TGCGCCAGCAATTCCCCCGGGGACGATGAGCAGTTCTTC,CASNSPGDDEQFF
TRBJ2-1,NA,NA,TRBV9,TGTGCCAGCAGCGTAGCGGTGGGTTCCTACAATGAGCAGTTCTTC,CASSVAVGSYNEQFF
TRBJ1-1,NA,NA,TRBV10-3,TGTGCCATCAGTGAAAGGACAGTGAACACTGAAGCTTTCTTT,CAISERTVNTEAFF
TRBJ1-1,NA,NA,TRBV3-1,TGTGCCAGCAGCCATCGGGGCCTGGGGAACACTGAAGCTTTCTTT,CASSHRGLGNTEAFF
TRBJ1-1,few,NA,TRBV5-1,TGCGCCAGCAGCTTCGGGAACACTGAAGCTTTCTTT,CASSFGNTEAFF
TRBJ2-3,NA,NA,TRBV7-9,TGTGCCAGCAGCTCCCTAGTAGCGGTGAACACAGATACGCAGTATTTT,CASSSLVAVNTDTQYF
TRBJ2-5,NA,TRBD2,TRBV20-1,TGCAGTGCTGAAGGCCGGTTGGGACTAGGGCCAAGAGAAACCCAGTACTTC,CSAEGRLGLGPRETQYF
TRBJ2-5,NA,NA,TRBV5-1,TGCGCCAGCAGCTTGGAAGGCGGCCAGGCAGAGACCCAGTACTTC,CASSLEGGQAETQYF
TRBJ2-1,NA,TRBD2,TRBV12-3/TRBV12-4,TGTGCCAGCAGTCCTCCTAGCGGGTACTACAATGAGCAGTTCTTC,CASSPPSGYYNEQFF
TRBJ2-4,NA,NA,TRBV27,TGTGCCAGCAGTCACGCAATGTGGAACATTCAGTACTTC,CASSHAMWNIQYF
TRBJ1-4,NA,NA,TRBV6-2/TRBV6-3,TGTGCCAGCGAGAGGGAAAGAGGAGTCGAAAAACTGTTTTTT,CASERERGVEKLFF
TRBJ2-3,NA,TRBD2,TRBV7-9,TGTGCCAGCAGCCCGCCGGGGGGGGAAAACACAGATACGCAGTATTTT,CASSPPGGENTDTQYF
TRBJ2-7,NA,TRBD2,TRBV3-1,TGTGCCAGCACCCAAGAAATAGGACTAGCCGTAAAGTACGAGCAGTACTTC,CASTQEIGLAVKYEQYF
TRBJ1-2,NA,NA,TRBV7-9,TGTGCCAGCAGCTTAGCCGGTGACAGGCTCTATGGCTACACCTTC,CASSLAGDRLYGYTF
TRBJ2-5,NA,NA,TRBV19,TGTGCCAGTAGTATAGATGATGGGGGAGAGACCCAGTACTTC,CASSIDDGGETQYF
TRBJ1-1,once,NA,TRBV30,TGTGCCTGGGATGAAGCTTTCTTT,CAWDEAFF
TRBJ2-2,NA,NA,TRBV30,TGTGCCTTTCAGGGACTCCAAGGGGAGCTGTTTTTT,CAFQGLQGELFF
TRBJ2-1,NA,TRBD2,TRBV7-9,TGTGCCAGCACTCGGACTAGCGGGGAAATGAATGAGCAGTTCTTC,CASTRTSGEMNEQFF
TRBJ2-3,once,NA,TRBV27,TGTGCCAGCAGTCAGGTCTCCGGGGCTTTCCGGGGTACGCAGTATTTT,CASSQVSGAFRGTQYF
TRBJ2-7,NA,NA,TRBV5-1,TGCGCCAGCAGTCCGGGACTCTACTACGAGCAGTACTTC,CASSPGLYYEQYF
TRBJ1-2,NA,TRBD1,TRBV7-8,TGTGCCAGCAGCCGGACAGGGGGCAAAGGCTACACCTTC,CASSRTGGKGYTF
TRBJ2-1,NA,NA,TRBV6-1,TGTGCCAGCAGGAACAGGAGCTCCTACAATGAGCAGTTCTTC,CASRNRSSYNEQFF
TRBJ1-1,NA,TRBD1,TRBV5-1,TGCGCCAGCAGCTTAGGGACAGGGTCTTACACTGAAGCTTTCTTT,CASSLGTGSYTEAFF
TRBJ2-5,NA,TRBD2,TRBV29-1,TGCAGCGTTGAGGGGGTGGGACTAGCGGTGGCGGCCCAGTACTTC,CSVEGVGLAVAAQYF
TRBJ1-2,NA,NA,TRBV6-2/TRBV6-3,TGTGCCAGCAGTTTGACGGGAAGACCTGGCTACACCTTC,CASSLTGRPGYTF
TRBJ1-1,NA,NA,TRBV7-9,TGTGCCAGCAGCTTGGCAGGGCGGACTGAAGCTTTCTTT,CASSLAGRTEAFF
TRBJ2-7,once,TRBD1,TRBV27,TGTGCCAGCAGTTTTAGCGTGGGACAGGAAAACTACGAGCAGTACTTC,CASSFSVGQENYEQYF
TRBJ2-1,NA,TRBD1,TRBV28,TGTGCCAGCAGCTTGACAGGGGGCGCGTACAATGAGCAGTTCTTC,CASSLTGGAYNEQFF
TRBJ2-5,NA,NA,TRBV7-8,TGTGCCAGCACTCAATCCTTCCGAGAGACCCAGTACTTC,CASTQSFRETQYF
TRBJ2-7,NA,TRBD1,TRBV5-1,TGCGCCAGCAGCTTGGACAGGGGGCCAACCTACGAGCAGTACTTC,CASSLDRGPTYEQYF
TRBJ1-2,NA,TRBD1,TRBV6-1,TGTGCCAGCAGTGAACGACAGGGTAGGGGGTATGGCTACACCTTC,CASSERQGRGYGYTF
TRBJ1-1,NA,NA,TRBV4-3,TGCGCCAGCAGCCAAGACAGGGAAGGTAGGGCTGAAGCTTTCTTT,CASSQDREGRAEAFF
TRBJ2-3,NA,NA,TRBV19,TGTGCCAGTGCTGGACAGCTCACAGATACGCAGTATTTT,CASAGQLTDTQYF
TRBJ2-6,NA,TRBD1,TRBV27,TGTGCCAGCAGTTTATGGTCCCCGTTCTCAGGGGACAGGGACCCCTTGGGGGGGGCCAACGTCCTGACTTTC,CASSLWSPFSGDRDPLGGANVLTF
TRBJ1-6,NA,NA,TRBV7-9,TGTGCCAGCGTTCAAGGGTCCTCGATCTATAATTCACCCCTCCACTTT,CASVQGSSIYNSPLHF
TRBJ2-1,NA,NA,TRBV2,TGTGCCAGCAGCTCCTGGGACACCCGCTCCTACAATGAGCAGTTCTTC,CASSSWDTRSYNEQFF
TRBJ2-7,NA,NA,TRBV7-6,TGTGCCAGCAGCTTAGCCCGGCGGGGGCGGTACGAGCAGTACTTC,CASSLARRGRYEQYF
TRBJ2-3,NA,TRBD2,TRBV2,TGTGCCAGCAGTACCCCCTCCCTGACTAGCGGATACACAGATACGCAGTATTTT,CASSTPSLTSGYTDTQYF
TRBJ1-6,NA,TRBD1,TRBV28,TGTGCCAGCAGCCCCTTTAACAGGGGAAGTGGTGATTCACCCCTCCACTTT,CASSPFNRGSGDSPLHF
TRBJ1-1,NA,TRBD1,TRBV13,TGTGCCAGCAGCCCTGACAGGGGAGGGAACACTGAAGCTTTCTTT,CASSPDRGGNTEAFF